The 20 T cell receptor beta chains presented below share a single source sample, sequenced in a study of blood T cell repertoires in COVID-19. Method: immunoSEQ multiplex PCR; TCRdb's copy keeps in-frame clones and lacks some. This repertoire shows roughly 150,000 clones, roughly 71% found once; its top ten account for roughly 3.5%. Material for sequencing was peripheral blood. The receptors derive from a woman older than 75 with acute or convalescent COVID-19.

The chain recombines TRBV7-9 with TRBJ1-2; TRBD1 might be the D (6 bases). This CDR3 is built from 14 residues. The germline V gene encodes CDR1 SEHNR and CDR2 FQNEAQ (reference sequence). V was pared by 1 base and J by 4 bases, with 10 bases between. Written as DNA, the CDR3 is TGTGCCAGCAGCTTAGACAGGGAGCCCTATGGCTACACCTTC. It yields the protein CASSLDREPYGYTF.

The chain recombines TRBV3-1 (or the pseudogene TRBV3-2) with TRBJ1-2, with TRBD1 matching over 8 bases. Trimming cost V 1 base and J 6 bases; bases outside gene matches: 4. Germline CDR1 LGHDT, CDR2 YNNKEL (reference sequence). The CDR3 is made up of 14 amino acids. The CDR3 coding sequence is TGTGCCAGCAGCCAAGGCGAGACAGGGGATGGCTACACCTTC. It is translated as CASSQGETGDGYTF.

The rearrangement links TRBV29-1 to TRBJ1-1; 8 bases map to TRBD1. Germline lookup yields CDR1 SQVTM and CDR2 ANQGSEA. The trim removed 7 bases at V and 2 bases at J, leaving 6 bases unmatched. The CDR3 length is 13 residues. CDR3 DNA sequence: TGCAGCGGCCAAGACAGGGGCAACACTGAAGCTTTCTTT. Encoded protein: CSGQDRGNTEAFF.

The gene calls are TRBV7-2 and TRBJ1-6; D gene uncertain. The CDR3 is 13 amino acids. With 8 bases removed from V and 7 bases from J, the gap between germline ends came to 12 bases. The germline gives CDR1 SGHTA, CDR2 FQGNSA. This CDR3 reads CASSRSLNSPLHF. The DNA for the CDR3 is TGTGCCAGCTCTAGATCACTGAATTCACCCCTCCACTTT. The variable domain in full, with the rest retrieved from reference TRBV7-2 and TRBJ1-6, is GAGVSQSPSNKVTEKGKDVELRCDPISGHTALYWYRQSLGQGLEFLIYFQGNSAPDKSGLPSDRFSAERTGGSVSTLTIQRTQQEDSAVYLCASSRSLNSPLHFGNGTRLTVT.

V usage is TRBV6-5 and J usage is TRBJ1-6; no firm D call. The germline V gene has CDR1 MNHEY and CDR2 SVGAGI. Trimming cost V 2 bases and J 7 bases, with 15 bases left between them. The length of the CDR3 is 16 residues. The CDR3 loop reads CASSYGLSLGNSPLHF. DNA for the CDR3: TGTGCCAGCAGTTACGGACTATCGTTAGGGAATTCACCCCTCCACTTT.

V usage is TRBV14 and J usage is TRBJ2-1, with TRBD2 identical over 8 bases. V was clipped by 4 bases and J by 0 bases; unmatched bases: 11. Germline values: CDR1 SGHDN, CDR2 FVKESK. The CDR3 has 18 residues. DNA of the CDR3: TGTGCCAGCAGCCGAGTCGTTAGACTAGCGAGCTCCTACAATGAGCAGTTCTTC. This sequence encodes CASSRVVRLASSYNEQFF.

The rearrangement links TRBV3-1 (or the pseudogene TRBV3-2) to TRBJ1-1; the match to TRBD1 covers 10 bases. Germline V gives CDR1 LGHDT, CDR2 YNNKEL (reference sequence). The ends lost 3 bases at V and 8 bases at J; junction bases unmatched: 0. The CDR3 length is 12 residues. CDR3 in amino acids: CASSQGQGEAFF. In DNA, the CDR3 is TGTGCCAGCAGCCAGGGACAGGGGGAAGCTTTCTTT.

In DNA, the CDR3 is TGTGCCAGCAGCAGCAGGGGTCCGGATGAAGCTTTCTTT. Translating it yields CASSSRGPDEAFF. The genes are TRBV7-9 and TRBJ1-1; D may be TRBD1 (6 bases). The V gene lost 5 bases and the J gene lost 7 bases, with 14 bases spanning the gap. CDR1 and CDR2 (germline): SEHNR, FQNEAQ (reference sequence). The CDR3 loop spans 13 amino acids.

CDR3 bases: TGTGCCAGCAGTCCCCTCGCCAAAAACATTCAGTACTTC. It codes for CASSPLAKNIQYF. The chain recombines TRBV6-6 with TRBJ2-4; D gene uncertain. CDR1 MNHNY and CDR2 SVGAGI come from the germline V gene (reference sequence). CDR3 length: 13 residues. Deletions cut 5 bases from V and 1 base from J, with 6 bases between.

The chain has TRBV7-2 and TRBJ1-1, with D perhaps matching TRBD1 (6 bases). Trimming stripped 7 bases from V and 5 bases from J, with 20 bases between. CDR1 is SGHTA and CDR2 is FQGNSA in the germline V gene. The CDR3 has 15 residues. CDR3 protein: CASTTYQQGETEAFF. The CDR3 bases are TGTGCCAGCACGACTTATCAACAGGGAGAGACTGAAGCTTTCTTT.

The rearrangement uses TRBV25-1 and TRBJ1-1; 9 nucleotides agree with TRBD1. CDR1 MGHDK and CDR2 SYGVNS come from the germline V gene. Trimming took 6 bases from V and 5 from J; bases not matched to a gene: 16. The CDR3 extends over 17 amino acids. The CDR3 DNA reads as TGTGCCAGCAGCACTTTACAGGGGGCGAGTGGTAGAACTGAAGCTTTCTTT. Translating gives CASSTLQGASGRTEAFF.

The chain employs TRBV18 and TRBJ1-1; D is ambiguous. The CDR3 spans 15 residues. Trimming left V 3 bases short and J 4 bases short, with 15 bases between. Germline CDR1 KGHSH, CDR2 LQKENI. In DNA form, the CDR3 reads TGTGCCAGCTCACCGTCTGGTTTCGGTGGCACTGAAGCTTTCTTT. Its translation: CASSPSGFGGTEAFF.

The genes are TRBV18 and TRBJ2-5; possibly TRBD1 for D (6 bases). There are 16 residues in the CDR3. V gave up 3 bases and J gave up 2 bases, with 16 bases separating them. CDR1 and CDR2 (germline): KGHSH, LQKENI. The DNA for the CDR3 is TGTGCCAGCTCACCGACGCCATGGGGGCGACAAGAGACCCAGTACTTC. Amino acid sequence: CASSPTPWGRQETQYF. The variable domain in full, with the rest retrieved from reference TRBV18 and TRBJ2-5, is NAGVMQNPRHLVRRRGQEARLRCSPMKGHSHVYWYRQLPEEGLKFMVYLQKENIIDESGMPKERFSAEFPKEGPSILRIQQVVRGDSAAYFCASSPTPWGRQETQYFGPGTRLLVL.

CDR3 DNA sequence: TGTGCCAGCAGCCAAACGGGACAGAGTCGGGAAAAACTGTTTTTT. Translation: CASSQTGQSREKLFF. This chain uses TRBV4-2 with TRBJ1-4, with 7 positions matching TRBD1. The length of the CDR3 is 15 residues. Trimming removed 2 bases from V and 8 bases from J; junction bases left unmatched: 8. CDR1 and CDR2 from the germline V gene are LGHNA and YNFKEQ.

The chain combines TRBV19 with TRBJ1-3, with 7 bases that match TRBD1. Germline assignment: CDR1 LNHDA and CDR2 SQIVND (reference sequence). The V gene end was trimmed by 6 bases and the J gene end by 1 base; junction bases not matched to a gene: 9. The CDR3 has 16 amino acids. CDR3 region: CASRPTGVGSGNTIYF. The CDR3 nucleotides read TGTGCCAGTAGGCCTACAGGGGTAGGTTCTGGAAACACCATATATTTT.

In its sample, this clone was seen a few times. This sequence joins TRBV3-1 (or the pseudogene TRBV3-2) and TRBJ2-2; 11 nucleotides agree with TRBD1. The germline CDR1 and CDR2 sequences are LGHDT and YNNKEL (reference sequence). V dropped 4 bases and J dropped 5; count of bases not matched to a gene: 9. The CDR3 loop spans 17 amino acids. The CDR3 here is CASSLGQGAIVTGELFF. The CDR3, as DNA: TGTGCCAGCAGCCTAGGACAGGGGGCCATCGTGACCGGGGAGCTGTTTTTT.

V usage is TRBV5-3 and J usage is TRBJ1-2, with 7 bases identical to TRBD1. TRBV5-3 is filed as an ORF, its function uncertain. CDR3 length: 12 amino acids. With V trimmed by 4 bases and J by 8 bases, 5 bases remained unmatched. The CDR3 DNA follows: TGTGCCAGAAGCCAAGGACAGGTCGGCTACACCTTC. Residues: CARSQGQVGYTF.

The chain employs TRBV11-3 and TRBJ2-7; 13 nucleotides line up with TRBD2. Per the germline V gene, CDR1 is SGHNT and CDR2 is YENEEA. This CDR3 is built from 15 residues. The J segment lost 3 bases and the V segment lost 5 bases, leaving 4 bases of the junction unmatched. Here the CDR3 reads CASSLRTSGSYEQYF. CDR3 sequence (DNA): TGTGCCAGCAGCCTCCGGACTAGCGGGAGCTACGAGCAGTACTTC.

This clone was counted once. This sequence joins TRBV11-3 and TRBJ2-3, with 11 nucleotides matching TRBD2. The germline V gene has CDR1 SGHNT and CDR2 YENEEA. V was pared by 0 bases and J by 2 bases, with 13 bases of the junction left unmatched. The CDR3 has 20 residues. The DNA of the CDR3 is TGTGCCAGCAGCTTAGACCTGCTGGGGACTAGCGGTGCGGTCACAGATACGCAGTATTTT. This sequence encodes CASSLDLLGTSGAVTDTQYF.

The gene calls are TRBV6-5 and TRBJ1-2; 11 nucleotides align to TRBD1. Germline lookup yields CDR1 MNHEY and CDR2 SVGAGI. The CDR3 has 15 residues. V gave up 6 bases and J gave up 4 bases; unmatched junction bases: 7. The CDR3 protein is CASRGQGAEGYGYTF. The CDR3 coding sequence is TGTGCCAGCAGAGGACAGGGGGCGGAAGGCTATGGCTACACCTTC.